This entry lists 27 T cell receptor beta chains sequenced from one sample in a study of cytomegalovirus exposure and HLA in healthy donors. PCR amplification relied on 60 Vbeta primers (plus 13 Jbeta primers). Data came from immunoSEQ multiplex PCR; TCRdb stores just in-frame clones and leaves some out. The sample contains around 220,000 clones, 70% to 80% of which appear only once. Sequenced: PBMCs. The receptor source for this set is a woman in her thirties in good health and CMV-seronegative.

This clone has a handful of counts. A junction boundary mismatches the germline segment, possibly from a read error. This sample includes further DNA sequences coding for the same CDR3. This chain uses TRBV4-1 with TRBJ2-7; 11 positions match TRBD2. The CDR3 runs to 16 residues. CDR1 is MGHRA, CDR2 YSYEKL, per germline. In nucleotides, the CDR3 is TGTGCCAGCAGCCAAGAATTTAGCGGGGGGGCCAACGAGCAGTACTTC. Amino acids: CASSQEFSGGANEQYF.

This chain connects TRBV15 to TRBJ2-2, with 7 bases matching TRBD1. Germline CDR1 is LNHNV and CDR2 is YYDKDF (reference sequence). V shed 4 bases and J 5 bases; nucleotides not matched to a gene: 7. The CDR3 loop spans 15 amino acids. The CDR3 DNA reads TGTGCCACCAGCACTAGACAGGGCGGGACCGGGGAGCTGTTTTTT. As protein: CATSTRQGGTGELFF. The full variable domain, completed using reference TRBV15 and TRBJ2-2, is DAMVIQNPRYQVTQFGKPVTLSCSQTLNHNVMYWYQQKSSQAPKLLFHYYDKDFNNEADTPDNFQSRRPNTSFCFLDIRSPGLGDTAMYLCATSTRQGGTGELFFGEGSRLTVL.

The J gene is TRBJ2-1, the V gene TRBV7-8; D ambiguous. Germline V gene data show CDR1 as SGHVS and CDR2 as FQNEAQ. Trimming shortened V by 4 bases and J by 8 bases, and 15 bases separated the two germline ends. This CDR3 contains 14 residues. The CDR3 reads CASSSVDMPDEQFF. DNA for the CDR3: TGTGCCAGCAGCTCCGTAGATATGCCCGATGAGCAGTTCTTC.

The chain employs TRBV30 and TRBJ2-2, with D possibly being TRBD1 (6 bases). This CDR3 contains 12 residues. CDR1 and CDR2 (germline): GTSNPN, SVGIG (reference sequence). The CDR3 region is CALNRDTGELFF. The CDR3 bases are TGTGCTCTCAACAGGGACACCGGGGAGCTGTTTTTT.

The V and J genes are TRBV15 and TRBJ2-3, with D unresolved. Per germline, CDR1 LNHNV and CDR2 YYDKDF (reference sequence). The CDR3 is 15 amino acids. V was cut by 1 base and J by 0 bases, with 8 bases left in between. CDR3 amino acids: CATSRASDSTDTQYF. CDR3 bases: TGTGCCACCAGCAGAGCATCAGATAGCACAGATACGCAGTATTTT.

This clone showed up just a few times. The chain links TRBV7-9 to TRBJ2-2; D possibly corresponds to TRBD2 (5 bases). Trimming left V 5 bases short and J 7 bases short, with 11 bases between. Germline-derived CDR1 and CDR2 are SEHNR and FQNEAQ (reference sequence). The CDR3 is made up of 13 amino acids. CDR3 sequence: CASSIGRDGELFF. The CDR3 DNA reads TGTGCCAGCAGCATAGGCCGGGACGGGGAGCTGTTTTTT.

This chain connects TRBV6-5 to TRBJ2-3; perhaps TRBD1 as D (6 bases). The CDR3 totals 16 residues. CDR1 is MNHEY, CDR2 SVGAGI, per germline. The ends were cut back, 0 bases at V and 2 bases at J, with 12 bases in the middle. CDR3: CASSYSTGGNTDTQYF. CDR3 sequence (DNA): TGTGCCAGCAGTTACTCGACAGGTGGAAACACAGATACGCAGTATTTT.

The CDR3 nucleotides read TGTGCCTGGAGCCGTACCGGGGAGCTGTTTTTT. Translated, it gives CAWSRTGELFF. The chain combines TRBV30 with TRBJ2-2; no definite D call. Germline V CDR1 and CDR2: GTSNPN, SVGIG (reference sequence). The CDR3 consists of 11 residues. Deletions cut 3 bases from V and 5 bases from J, with 4 bases between.

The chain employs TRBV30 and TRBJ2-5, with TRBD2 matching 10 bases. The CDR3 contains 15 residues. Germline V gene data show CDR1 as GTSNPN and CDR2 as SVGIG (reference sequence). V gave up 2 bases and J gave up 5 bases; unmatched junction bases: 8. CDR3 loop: CAWSILAGEGETQYF. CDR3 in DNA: TGTGCCTGGAGTATCCTAGCGGGAGAGGGGGAGACCCAGTACTTC.

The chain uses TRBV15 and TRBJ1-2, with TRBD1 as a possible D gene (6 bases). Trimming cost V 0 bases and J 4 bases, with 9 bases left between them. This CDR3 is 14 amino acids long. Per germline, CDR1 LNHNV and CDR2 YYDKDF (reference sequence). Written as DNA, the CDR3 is TGTGCCACCAGCAGAGAGACAGGTTTCTATGGCTACACCTTC. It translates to CATSRETGFYGYTF.

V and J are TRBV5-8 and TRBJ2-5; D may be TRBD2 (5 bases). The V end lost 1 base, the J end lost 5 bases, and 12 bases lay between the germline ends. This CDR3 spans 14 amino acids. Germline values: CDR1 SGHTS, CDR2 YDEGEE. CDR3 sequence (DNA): TGTGCCAGCAGCTTGAGTGGACTCGGGGAGACCCAGTACTTC. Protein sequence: CASSLSGLGETQYF.

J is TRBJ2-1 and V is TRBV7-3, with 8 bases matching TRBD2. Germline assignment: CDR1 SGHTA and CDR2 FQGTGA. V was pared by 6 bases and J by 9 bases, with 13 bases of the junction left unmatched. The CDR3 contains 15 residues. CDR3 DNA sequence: TGTGCCAGCAGTTCAAGCGGGGGCCTTTCCTCTGAGCAGTTCTTC. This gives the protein CASSSSGGLSSEQFF.

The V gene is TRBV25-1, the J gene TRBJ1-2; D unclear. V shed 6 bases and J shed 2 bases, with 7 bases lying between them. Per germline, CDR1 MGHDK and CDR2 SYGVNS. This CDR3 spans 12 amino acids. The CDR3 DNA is TGTGCCAGCAGGAGAGAAAACTATGGCTACACCTTC. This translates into CASRRENYGYTF.

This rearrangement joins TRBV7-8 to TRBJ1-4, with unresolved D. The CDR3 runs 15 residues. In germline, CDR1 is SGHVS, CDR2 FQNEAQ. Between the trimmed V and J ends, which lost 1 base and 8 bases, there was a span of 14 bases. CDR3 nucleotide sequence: TGTGCCAGCAGCTTAGTGGGAGGGTTAGGAGAAAAACTGTTTTTT. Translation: CASSLVGGLGEKLFF.

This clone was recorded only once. Here the CDR3 reads CASSLGAGGHEKLFF. The CDR3 DNA is TGCGCCAGCAGCTTGGGTGCAGGTGGGCATGAAAAACTGTTTTTT. This chain joins TRBV5-1 and TRBJ1-4; D gene ambiguous. The ends were cut back, 0 bases at V and 6 bases at J, with 12 bases in the middle. Per germline, CDR1 SGHRS and CDR2 YFSETQ. This CDR3 region has 15 residues.

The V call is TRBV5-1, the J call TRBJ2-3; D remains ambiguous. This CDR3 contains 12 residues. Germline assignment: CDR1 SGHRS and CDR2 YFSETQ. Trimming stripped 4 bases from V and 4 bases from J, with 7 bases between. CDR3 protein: CASSPTSDTQYF. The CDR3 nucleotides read TGCGCCAGCAGCCCTACTTCAGATACGCAGTATTTT.

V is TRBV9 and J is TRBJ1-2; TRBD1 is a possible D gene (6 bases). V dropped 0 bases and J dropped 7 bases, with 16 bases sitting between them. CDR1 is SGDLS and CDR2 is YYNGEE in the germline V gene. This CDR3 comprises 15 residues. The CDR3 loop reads CASSVGGSGAGGYTF. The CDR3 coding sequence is TGTGCCAGCAGCGTAGGGGGGTCAGGGGCAGGTGGCTACACCTTC. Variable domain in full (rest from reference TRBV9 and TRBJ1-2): DSGVTQTPKHLITATGQRVTLRCSPRSGDLSVYWYQQSLDQGLQFLIQYYNGEERAKGNILERFSAQQFPDLHSELNLSSLELGDSALYFCASSVGGSGAGGYTFGSGTRLTVV.

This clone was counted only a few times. The CDR3 DNA follows: TGTGCCAGCAGCGTAGTCGGGGGGCCGAACACTGAAGCTTTCTTT. It codes for CASSVVGGPNTEAFF. The chain couples TRBV9 to TRBJ1-1, with D perhaps TRBD1 (6 bases). This CDR3 is 15 amino acids long. The V gene lost 0 bases and the J gene lost 1 base, with 10 bases spanning the gap. Germline CDR1 and CDR2: SGDLS and YYNGEE.

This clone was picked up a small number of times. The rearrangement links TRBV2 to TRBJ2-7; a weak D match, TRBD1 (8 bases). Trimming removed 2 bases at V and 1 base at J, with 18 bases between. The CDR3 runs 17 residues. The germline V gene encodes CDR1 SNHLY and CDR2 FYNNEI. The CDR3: CASSEFGQGGVSYEQYF. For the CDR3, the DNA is TGTGCCAGCAGTGAATTCGGACAGGGAGGGGTTTCCTACGAGCAGTACTTC.

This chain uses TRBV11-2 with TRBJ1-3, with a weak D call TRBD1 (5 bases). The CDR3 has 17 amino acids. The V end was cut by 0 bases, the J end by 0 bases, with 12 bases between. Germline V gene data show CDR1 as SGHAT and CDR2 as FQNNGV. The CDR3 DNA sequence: TGTGCCAGCAGCTTAGAGGCGGGACCCCGCTCTGGAAACACCATATATTTT. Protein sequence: CASSLEAGPRSGNTIYF.

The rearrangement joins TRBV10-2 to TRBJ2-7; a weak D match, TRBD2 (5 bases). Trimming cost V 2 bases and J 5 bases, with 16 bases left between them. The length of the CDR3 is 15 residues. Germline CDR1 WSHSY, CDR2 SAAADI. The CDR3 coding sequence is TGCGCCAGCAGTGAGATTGTGGGAGTGGTTGACGAGCAGTACTTC. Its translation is CASSEIVGVVDEQYF.

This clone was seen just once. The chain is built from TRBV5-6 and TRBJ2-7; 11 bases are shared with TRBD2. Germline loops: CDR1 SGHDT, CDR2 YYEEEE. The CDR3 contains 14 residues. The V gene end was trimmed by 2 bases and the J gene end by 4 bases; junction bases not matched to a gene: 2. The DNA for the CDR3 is TGTGCCAGCAGCTTTGGGACTAGCGGATACGAGCAGTACTTC. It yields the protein CASSFGTSGYEQYF.

The CDR3 bases are TGTGCCAGCAGCCGGCAGGTGGGTACTGAAGCTTTCTTT. Translated, it gives CASSRQVGTEAFF. The V call is TRBV6-5, the J call TRBJ1-1; D call uncertain. CDR3 size: 13 residues. Trimming pared 6 bases from V and 5 bases from J, leaving 13 bases between. Germline CDR1 MNHEY, CDR2 SVGAGI.

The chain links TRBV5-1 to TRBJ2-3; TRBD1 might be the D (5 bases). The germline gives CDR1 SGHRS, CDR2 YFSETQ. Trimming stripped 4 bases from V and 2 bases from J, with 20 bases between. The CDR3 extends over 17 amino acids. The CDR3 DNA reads TGCGCCAGCAGCCTCCCTCTAGAAGGGGTCTACACAGATACGCAGTATTTT. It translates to CASSLPLEGVYTDTQYF.

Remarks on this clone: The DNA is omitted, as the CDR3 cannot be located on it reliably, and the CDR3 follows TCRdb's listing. The CDR3 is CASILGEGGNEQFF. The chain has TRBV2 and TRBJ2-1; the table's D call of TRBD2 was not tested on the DNA. Germline CDR1 is SNHLY and CDR2 is FYNNEI. The CDR3 is made up of 14 amino acids, end residues included.

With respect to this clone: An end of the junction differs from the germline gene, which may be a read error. CDR3 region: CASSMTGSDTQYF. The DNA of the CDR3 is TGTGCTAGCAGCATGACAGGCTCAGATACGCAGTATTTT. The chain combines TRBV7-7 with TRBJ2-3, with D perhaps TRBD1 (6 bases). The germline V gene encodes CDR1 SSHAT and CDR2 FNYEAQ (reference sequence). CDR3 size: 13 residues.

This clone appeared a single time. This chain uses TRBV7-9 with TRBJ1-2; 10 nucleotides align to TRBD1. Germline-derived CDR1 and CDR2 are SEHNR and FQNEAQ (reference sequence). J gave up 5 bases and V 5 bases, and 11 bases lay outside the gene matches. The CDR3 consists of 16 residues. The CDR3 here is CASSMSGTGEMYGYTF. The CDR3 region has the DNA TGTGCCAGCAGCATGTCCGGGACAGGGGAGATGTATGGCTACACCTTC. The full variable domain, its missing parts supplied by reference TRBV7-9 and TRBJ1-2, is DTGVSQNPRHKITKRGQNVTFRCDPISEHNRLYWYRQTLGQGPEFLTYFQNEAQLEKSRLLSDRFSAERPKGSFSTLEIQRTEQGDSAMYLCASSMSGTGEMYGYTFGSGTRLTVV.